Sequencing of this T cell receptor beta chain was carried out in a study of blood T cell repertoires in COVID-19 (dated by TCRdb to the early 2020s). Broadly, across the study: The collaborator samples originated in the United States, Italy and Spain and spanned the acute and convalescent phases of COVID-19. The prospective study material was composed of cDNA or gDNA derived from T cells, B-cell-depleted T cells, or PBMCs. The dataset comprised deeply sampled blood TCRbeta repertoires from subjects exposed to, actively infected with, or recovered from COVID-19. The repertoires were released in a freely available public database meant as a resource for research on the immune response to SARS-CoV-2. Samples were obtained from the ongoing ImmuneRACE study (first 160 participants) and from over 1,000 subjects provided by 6 global collaborators. The sample metadata nearly always contained a de-identified subject ID, COVID-19 status, age in years and sex. Where available, HLA class I and class II types were taken from metadata supplied by the sample provider and were not determined by assay-based typing. Study-wide findings and limitations: How much clinical and demographic metadata was included differed by source and by participant, and the metadata was provided uncurated.

Each collaborating institution followed its own protocols to collect whole blood in K2EDTA tubes. Collaborator samples were shipped for TCRbeta analysis as frozen whole blood, isolated PBMCs, or DNA extracted from either sample type. The CDR1 and CDR2 encoded by the germline V gene (reference sequence) are SEHNR and FQNEAQ. Its CDR3 holds 14 amino acids, cysteine through phenylalanine. The only DNA kept is the CDR3, 42 bases in frame from the first base. Trimming takes 7 bases off V and 1 base off J; junction bases not matched to a gene: 6. On this clone itself: Its antigen is currently not known. Base quality data are lacking; no much larger clone is found one base away.

TCRbeta CDR3 regions were amplified from genomic DNA using the immunoSEQ Assay, a bias-controlled multiplex PCR. In the source study's methods: The number of nucleated cells in each sample was estimated from the amplification of reference gene primers within the assay. To quantify the absolute abundance of each unique TCRbeta CDR3 rearrangement, sequence reads were collapsed and filtered. Productive Simpson clonality was computed per sample as the square root of Simpson's diversity index over productive rearrangements. Held by TCRdb, this immuneACCESS table contains in-frame sequences only and omits some clones. Under half of the omission traces to an unresolved V gene where checked; the cause of the rest is unknown. The V and J calls and the clone size are those of that table, but D and trimming were determined from the DNA. Across this sample there are over 200,000 clones, with over 75% seen only once. Of the sample, about 0.8% falls within the top ten clones.

The rearrangement joined TRBV7-9 to TRBJ1-1, with 7 bases matching TRBD1. The sequence was collected from a woman aged 25 to 39 with acute or convalescent COVID-19. Sequencing was done on a sample of peripheral blood. The nucleotide sequence reads TGTGCCAGCACTAGGACAGGAAAGAACACTGAAGCTTTCTTT. Its translation is CASTRTGKNTEAFF.